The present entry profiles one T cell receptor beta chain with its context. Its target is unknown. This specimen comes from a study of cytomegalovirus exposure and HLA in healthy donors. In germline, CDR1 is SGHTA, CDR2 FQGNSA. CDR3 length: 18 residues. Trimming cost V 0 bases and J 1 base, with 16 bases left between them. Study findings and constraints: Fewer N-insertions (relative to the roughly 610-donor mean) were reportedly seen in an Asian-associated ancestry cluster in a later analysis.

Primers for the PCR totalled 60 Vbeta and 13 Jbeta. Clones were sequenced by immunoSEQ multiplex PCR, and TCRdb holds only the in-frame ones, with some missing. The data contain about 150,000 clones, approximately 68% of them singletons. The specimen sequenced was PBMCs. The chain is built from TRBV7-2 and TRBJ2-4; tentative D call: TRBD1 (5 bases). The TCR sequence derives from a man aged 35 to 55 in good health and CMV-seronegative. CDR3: CASSLAFLGVGAKNIQYF. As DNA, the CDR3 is TGTGCCAGCAGCTTAGCCTTCCTAGGGGTGGGGGCCAAAAACATTCAGTACTTC.